The 23 T cell receptor beta chains in this list originate from one sample, sequenced in a study of PD-1 blockade in classical Hodgkin lymphoma. Clones were read by immunoSEQ multiplex PCR, and TCRdb kept only the in-frame ones, dropping some. The sample carries about 54,000 clones, 91% recorded once. Each patient's relapse followed autologous stem cell transplantation, and brentuximab vedotin exposure varied. This specimen was peripheral blood mononuclear cells (PBMCs), taken before the second cycle of nivolumab. Receptor source: a human donor with classical Hodgkin lymphoma.

This clone was detected a few times. The rearrangement uses TRBV2 and TRBJ1-2, with D perhaps matching TRBD1 (5 bases). Trimming stripped 6 bases from V and 2 bases from J, with 16 bases between. Per the germline V gene, CDR1 is SNHLY and CDR2 is FYNNEI. The CDR3 extends over 15 amino acids. The CDR3 region is CASRARGGVNYGYTF. The CDR3 nucleotides are TGTGCCAGCAGGGCGAGGGGCGGAGTAAACTATGGCTACACCTTC.

J is TRBJ2-2 and V is TRBV9, with TRBD2 identical over 12 bases. CDR3 length: 19 residues. CDR1 and CDR2 from the germline V gene are SGDLS and YYNGEE. The V segment lost 1 base and the J segment 0 bases; nucleotides outside the gene matches: 7. The chain's CDR3 is CASSVQGTSGPANTGELFF. The DNA of the CDR3 is TGTGCCAGCAGCGTACAAGGGACTAGCGGGCCTGCGAACACCGGGGAGCTGTTTTTT.

The rearrangement joins TRBV6-6 to TRBJ2-1; D might be TRBD2 (6 bases). Germline assignment: CDR1 MNHNY and CDR2 SVGAGI (reference sequence). The length of the CDR3 is 16 residues. V dropped 1 base and J dropped 8 bases, with 18 bases sitting between them. The CDR3 sequence: CASSYLPGLPLDEQFF. The CDR3 DNA follows: TGTGCCAGCAGTTACTTACCGGGACTCCCCCTGGATGAGCAGTTCTTC.

The chain couples TRBV2 to TRBJ2-3; the D call may be TRBD1 or TRBD2 (5 bases each). The V end lost 4 bases, the J end lost 1 base, and 12 bases lay between the germline ends. The CDR3 length is 15 residues. CDR1 is SNHLY and CDR2 is FYNNEI in the germline V gene. The CDR3 bases are TGTGCCAGCAGTGTCGGGGTAGGGGGCACAGATACGCAGTATTTT. This encodes CASSVGVGGTDTQYF.

The V gene is TRBV27, the J gene TRBJ1-6; D gene uncertain. Germline V lookup: CDR1 MNHEY, CDR2 SMNVEV (reference sequence). The CDR3 loop spans 14 amino acids. The ends were cut back, 4 bases at V and 6 bases at J, with 10 bases in the middle. The CDR3 reads CASSSLGSNSPLHF. The CDR3 nucleotides read TGTGCCAGCAGTTCATTGGGCAGTAATTCACCCCTCCACTTT.

The rearrangement joins TRBV30 to TRBJ1-2; no firm D call. This CDR3 spans 11 amino acids. The germline CDR1 and CDR2 sequences are GTSNPN and SVGIG (reference sequence). Trimming pared 0 bases from V and 8 bases from J, leaving 7 bases between. CDR3 DNA: TGTGCCTGGAGTGTTAATGAGGGCTACACCTTC. This codes for CAWSVNEGYTF.

The chain has TRBV11-2 and TRBJ2-6; 8 positions match TRBD1. The V and J ends lost 1 base and 4 bases, in that order; junction bases with no gene match: 6. Looked up from germline, CDR1 is SGHAT and CDR2 is FQNNGV. CDR3 length equals 17 residues. The CDR3 DNA reads TGTGCCAGCAGCTTAGTTAGGACAGGGAACGGGGCCAACGTCCTGACTTTC. Protein: CASSLVRTGNGANVLTF.

This clone is classed as large. The chain combines TRBV28 with TRBJ1-5; D might be TRBD1 (5 bases). Germline lookup yields CDR1 MDHEN and CDR2 SYDVKM. V shed 8 bases and J shed 2 bases, with 13 bases lying between them. CDR3 length: 14 amino acids. CDR3 protein: CASGRGFGNQPQHF. In DNA, the CDR3 is TGTGCCAGCGGGAGGGGATTTGGCAATCAGCCCCAGCATTTT.

The chain couples TRBV2 to TRBJ2-4, with a possible D match to TRBD2 (6 bases). This CDR3 region has 14 residues. V was shortened by 2 bases and J by 7 bases, with 12 bases between the two germline ends. The V gene's germline CDR1 is SNHLY and CDR2 FYNNEI. CDR3 protein: CASSEPPGENIQYF. CDR3 in DNA: TGTGCCAGCAGTGAACCGCCGGGGGAGAACATTCAGTACTTC.

The rearrangement joins TRBV9 to TRBJ2-7; D ambiguous. Between the trimmed V and J ends, which lost 3 bases and 4 bases, there was a span of 8 bases. The germline CDR1 and CDR2 sequences are SGDLS and YYNGEE. This CDR3 comprises 12 residues. The CDR3 DNA reads as TGTGCCAGCAGCGGAGAAGGATACGAGCAGTACTTC. As protein: CASSGEGYEQYF.

This sequence joins TRBV27 and TRBJ2-7; tentatively, D is TRBD2 (6 bases). Trimming stripped 0 bases from V and 3 bases from J, with 15 bases between. CDR3 length: 16 residues. The germline V gene has CDR1 MNHEY and CDR2 SMNVEV (reference sequence). The CDR3 loop reads CASSLSFMEGYYEQYF. Written as DNA, the CDR3 is TGTGCCAGCAGTTTATCGTTTATGGAGGGGTACTACGAGCAGTACTTC.

This rearrangement joins TRBV5-1 to TRBJ2-5, with D unresolved. CDR1 SGHRS and CDR2 YFSETQ come from the germline V gene. V was clipped by 3 bases and J by 5 bases, with 17 bases between them. The length of the CDR3 is 15 residues. CDR3 coding DNA: TGCGCCAGCAGCTCTTGCGAGTACCCGGCGGAGACCCAGTACTTC. This sequence encodes CASSSCEYPAETQYF.

The chain links TRBV9 to TRBJ1-6; D not resolved. CDR3 length equals 15 residues. Trimming pared 4 bases from V and 0 bases from J, leaving 8 bases between. Germline-derived CDR1 and CDR2 are SGDLS and YYNGEE. The CDR3 here is CASSYSSSYNSPLHF. CDR3 nucleotides: TGTGCCAGCAGCTACTCCAGCTCCTATAATTCACCCCTCCACTTT. The entire variable domain, with the rest obtained from reference TRBV9 and TRBJ1-6, is as follows: DSGVTQTPKHLITATGQRVTLRCSPRSGDLSVYWYQQSLDQGLQFLIQYYNGEERAKGNILERFSAQQFPDLHSELNLSSLELGDSALYFCASSYSSSYNSPLHFGNGTRLTVT.

This clone occurred once. This chain connects TRBV10-1 to TRBJ2-1; TRBD1 aligns across 12 bases. This CDR3 contains 21 residues. Germline V gene lookup returns CDR1 WNHNN and CDR2 SYGVQD (reference sequence). The ends lost 4 bases at V and 0 bases at J; junction bases unmatched: 16. The CDR3 sequence: CASSALKRGQGALSSYNEQFF. CDR3 nucleotide sequence: TGCGCCAGCAGTGCACTAAAACGGGGACAGGGGGCCCTGAGCTCCTACAATGAGCAGTTCTTC.

The chain is built from TRBV2 and TRBJ2-3, with TRBD2 identical over 11 bases. This CDR3 is built from 14 residues. CDR1 and CDR2 from the germline V gene are SNHLY and FYNNEI. V gave up 2 bases and J gave up 5 bases; unmatched junction bases: 0. The DNA of the CDR3 is TGTGCCAGCAGTGAACTAGCGGGGGGAGATACGCAGTATTTT. Its translation is CASSELAGGDTQYF.

V and J are TRBV28 and TRBJ2-4, with D unresolved. This CDR3 comprises 15 residues. CDR1 MDHEN and CDR2 SYDVKM come from the germline V gene. V lost 6 bases and J 0 bases, leaving 12 bases between the germline ends. The CDR3 sequence: CASSDGLLAKNIQYF. The CDR3 coding sequence is TGTGCCAGCAGCGACGGATTACTAGCCAAAAACATTCAGTACTTC.

The CDR3 protein is CASSLLTGGGEQYF. The CDR3 region has the DNA TGCGCCAGCAGCCTCCTAACAGGGGGCGGCGAGCAGTACTTC. The chain carries TRBV4-3 and TRBJ2-7; 9 bases are a match to TRBD1. V was clipped by 4 bases and J by 6 bases; unmatched bases: 7. Per germline, CDR1 LGHNA and CDR2 YSLEER. The CDR3 is made up of 14 amino acids.

The rearrangement links TRBV19 to TRBJ1-2, with D perhaps matching TRBD1 (6 bases). Germline CDR1 is LNHDA and CDR2 is SQIVND (reference sequence). The ends were cut back, 5 bases at V and 3 bases at J, with 13 bases in the middle. The CDR3 spans 14 residues. The CDR3 nucleotides read TGTGCCAGTAGTGCCGGACAGCCCTACTATGGCTACACCTTC. This encodes CASSAGQPYYGYTF.

The V gene is TRBV7-7, the J gene TRBJ2-4; 9 bases align to TRBD1. Germline V gene lookup returns CDR1 SSHAT and CDR2 FNYEAQ (reference sequence). V shed 5 bases and J 6 bases; nucleotides not matched to a gene: 2. The CDR3 runs 13 residues. Written as DNA, the CDR3 is TGTGCCAGCAGCCTGGGACAGGGAAACATTCAGTACTTC. Translating it yields CASSLGQGNIQYF.

The chain is built from TRBV5-1 and TRBJ2-7, with 7 positions matching TRBD1. The CDR3 length is 13 residues. V trimming: 4 bases; J trimming: 4 bases; junction bases outside the gene matches: 5. Germline values: CDR1 SGHRS, CDR2 YFSETQ. CDR3 bases: TGCGCCAGCAGCCTAGAACAGGGGTACGAGCAGTACTTC. Translation gives CASSLEQGYEQYF.

The CDR3 region is CASSLSQSYEQYF. Written as DNA, the CDR3 is TGTGCCAGCAGCTTGAGTCAGTCCTACGAGCAGTACTTC. The chain joins TRBV7-2 to TRBJ2-7; unclear D gene. From germline, CDR1 is SGHTA and CDR2 FQGNSA. This CDR3 spans 13 amino acids. V lost 3 bases to trimming and J lost 1 base, with 7 bases between them.

This clone is a singleton in its sample. The V call is TRBV4-3, the J call TRBJ2-1; 7 bases align to TRBD2. The CDR3 sequence is 16 residues long. Trimming removed 0 bases from V and 2 bases from J; junction bases left unmatched: 4. Per the germline V gene, CDR1 is LGHNA and CDR2 is YSLEER. Here the CDR3 reads CASSQESSGTYNEQFF. The CDR3 nucleotides are TGCGCCAGCAGCCAAGAGTCTAGCGGAACCTACAATGAGCAGTTCTTC.

The chain couples TRBV27 to TRBJ2-3; 8 bases fit TRBD2. Germline CDR1 is MNHEY and CDR2 is SMNVEV (reference sequence). The CDR3 extends over 19 amino acids. The J segment lost 0 bases and the V segment lost 2 bases, leaving 13 bases of the junction unmatched. The CDR3 loop is CASSLLMGLVGGSTDTQYF. Written as DNA, the CDR3 is TGTGCCAGCAGTTTACTAATGGGACTAGTGGGAGGTAGCACAGATACGCAGTATTTT.